This TCR beta chain was sequenced for a study of shared clonotypes between healthy human individuals. Donation came from healthy HIV-negative adults that had no recent acute infections or vaccinations. In its sample, this clone was seen once. This table comes from immunoSEQ multiplex PCR, and its TCRdb copy is limited to in-frame clones, with some not included. The table records approximately 500,000 clones, almost 97% of them present only once. The sequencing sample was made of naive CD4+ T cells sorted from blood. Subset reported: CD45RA+ positively selected. The clonotype comes from a woman under 40 in good health.

The CDR3 sequence: CASSLVSSGSTDTQYF. The CDR3 nucleotides are TGTGCCAGCAGCTTAGTGTCTAGCGGGAGCACAGATACGCAGTATTTT. The chain couples TRBV7-2 to TRBJ2-3; 8 nucleotides align to TRBD2. The CDR3 extends over 16 amino acids. Trimming at V came to 1 base and at J to 0 bases, leaving 3 bases not matched to a gene. Per germline, CDR1 SGHTA and CDR2 FQGNSA.